One sample yielded the 22 T cell receptor beta chains listed below, sequenced in a study of human T cells and chemical hapten exposure. TCRdb re-derived calls from the RACE reads in MiXCR, one entry per CDR3 protein. The sample has 70,000 to 80,000 distinct CDR3 sequences; around a third are singletons. Time point described: patch test 1, 2 weeks after DPC sensitization. The treatment is: therapeutic diphenylcyclopropenone sensitization with weekly scalp DPC. This specimen was whole blood, taken in connection with sensitization to the hapten diphenylcyclopropenone (DPC). These receptors were collected from a man between 35 and 55 years old with alopecia areata. Some clones in this sample may be carry-over from other donors' samples.

The rearrangement links TRBV20-1 to TRBJ2-7, with D possibly being TRBD2 (9 bases). Germline CDR1 reads DFQATT; CDR2 reads SNEGSKA (reference sequence). V was trimmed by 0 bases and J by 2 bases, leaving 17 bases between them. There are 16 residues in the CDR3. The DNA of the CDR3 is TGCAGTGCTAGAGATCTAGCGGGACAGGTTACCTACGAGCAGTACTTC. Its translation is CSARDLAGQVTYEQYF.

The gene calls are TRBV11-3 and TRBJ1-1, with D possibly TRBD1 on 6 matching bases. The germline V and J ends were trimmed by 5 bases and 8 bases, with 15 bases remaining between them. CDR3 length equals 13 residues. The germline V gene encodes CDR1 SGHNT and CDR2 YENEEA. The CDR3 is CASSRAGTYEAFF. The CDR3 bases are TGTGCCAGCAGCAGAGCGGGGACATACGAAGCTTTCTTT.

The genes are TRBV2 and TRBJ2-3; D gene uncertain. Germline V lookup: CDR1 SNHLY, CDR2 FYNNEI. The CDR3 has 13 residues. V was clipped by 4 bases and J by 4 bases, with 9 bases between them. The CDR3 DNA reads TGTGCCAGCAGTGTGTACGGATCAGATACGCAGTATTTT. Translated, it gives CASSVYGSDTQYF.

The rearrangement joins TRBV4-2 to TRBJ2-2, with 7 nucleotides matching TRBD1. This CDR3 is built from 16 residues. CDR1 is LGHNA, CDR2 YNFKEQ, per germline. V lost 0 bases to trimming and J lost 0 bases; unmatched junction nucleotides: 1. CDR3 amino acids: CASSQEGQANTGELFF. CDR3 DNA: TGTGCCAGCAGCCAAGAAGGACAGGCGAACACCGGGGAGCTGTTTTTT.

The gene calls are TRBV7-9 and TRBJ1-2, with 9 bases matching TRBD1. Germline CDR1 SEHNR, CDR2 FQNEAQ (reference sequence). J gave up 3 bases and V 4 bases, and 3 bases lay outside the gene matches. The CDR3 has 14 amino acids. CDR3 residues: CASSSDRGDYGYTF. The CDR3 DNA is TGTGCCAGCAGCTCGGACAGGGGAGACTATGGCTACACCTTC.

The chain is built from TRBV18 and TRBJ1-5; D not resolved. The V and J ends lost 3 bases and 1 base respectively, with 10 bases between them. Germline V gene sequence: CDR1 KGHSH, CDR2 LQKENI. This CDR3 comprises 15 residues. CDR3 sequence: CASSPVSNSNQPQHF. DNA of the CDR3: TGTGCCAGCTCACCCGTGTCAAACAGCAATCAGCCCCAGCATTTT.

CDR3 region: CASSGPGTRRNEQFF. The DNA of the CDR3 is TGTGCCAGCAGTGGTCCCGGGACTAGGCGAAATGAGCAGTTCTTC. This rearrangement joins TRBV25-1 to TRBJ2-1, with 8 nucleotides matching TRBD2. CDR3 length: 15 amino acids. V gave up 4 bases and J gave up 7 bases; unmatched junction bases: 9. CDR1 is MGHDK, CDR2 SYGVNS, per germline.

This clonotype was seen a handful of times. The V gene is TRBV12-3 or TRBV12-4, the J gene TRBJ2-3; weak D call: TRBD2 (5 bases). The CDR3 is 12 residues long. Between the trimmed V and J ends, which lost 6 bases and 6 bases, there was a span of 10 bases. CDR3: CASRSTRDTQYF. CDR3 coding DNA: TGTGCCAGCAGGAGTACTAGGGATACGCAGTATTTT.

V and J are TRBV18 and TRBJ1-1; D remains unclear. V dropped 0 bases and J dropped 0 bases, with 2 bases sitting between them. The CDR3 contains 13 residues. Germline CDR1 and CDR2: KGHSH and LQKENI. The CDR3 loop reads CASSPPVNTEAFF. Written as DNA, the CDR3 is TGTGCCAGCTCACCACCAGTGAACACTGAAGCTTTCTTT.

This clonotype was seen more than once but under ten times. A junction end diverges from the germline sequence, so it may reflect a read error. The rearrangement joins TRBV6-8 to TRBJ2-7; D remains unclear. Germline CDR1 MNHGY, CDR2 SAAAGT. CDR3 length equals 9 residues. This CDR3 reads CASTPRPSF. CDR3 DNA: TGTGCCAGCACCCCCCGACCTTCCTTC.

The rearrangement joins TRBV11-2 to TRBJ2-3; D is possibly TRBD1 (5 bases). Germline-derived CDR1 and CDR2 are SGHAT and FQNNGV. The CDR3 has 14 residues. V dropped 5 bases and J dropped 2 bases, with 11 bases sitting between them. CDR3 region: CASSLQDSTDTQYF. CDR3 sequence (DNA): TGTGCCAGCAGCCTACAGGATTCCACAGATACGCAGTATTTT.

This clonotype has a handful of counts. This chain links TRBV28 with TRBJ2-7; 9 bases are shared with TRBD1. V gave up 8 bases and J gave up 0 bases; unmatched junction bases: 14. From germline, CDR1 is MDHEN and CDR2 SYDVKM. The CDR3 covers 17 residues. The CDR3 loop reads CASVPSPGQGSSYEQYF. In nucleotides, the CDR3 is TGTGCCAGCGTACCTTCCCCGGGACAGGGTTCCTCCTACGAGCAGTACTTC.

In the case of this clonotype: A read error may account for a junction end that differs from germline. The rearrangement links TRBV12-3 or TRBV12-4 to TRBJ2-7; no firm D call. This CDR3 is 12 amino acids long. The CDR3 spells CASRGRSYERYF. CDR3 nucleotides: TGTGCCAGCAGGGGCCGATCCTACGAGCGGTACTTC.

The table lists this clonotype with a few counts. The gene calls are TRBV14 and TRBJ2-1, with D perhaps TRBD1 or TRBD2 (6 bases each). The CDR3 is made up of 16 amino acids. The ends were cut back, 4 bases at V and 1 base at J, with 14 bases in the middle. Germline V lookup: CDR1 SGHDN, CDR2 FVKESK. This CDR3 is CASSLSWRGSYNEQFF. The CDR3 bases are TGTGCCAGCAGCCTCTCTTGGAGGGGGTCCTACAATGAGCAGTTCTTC.

The chain recombines TRBV12-3 or TRBV12-4 with TRBJ2-7; perhaps TRBD2 as D (5 bases). V lost 6 bases and J 2 bases, leaving 14 bases between the germline ends. The CDR3 extends over 14 amino acids. The CDR3 nucleotides read TGTGCCAGCAGAAAAAGCGGATCAACCTACGAGCAGTACTTC. Translation gives CASRKSGSTYEQYF.

This chain links TRBV9 with TRBJ1-1; 7 bases are shared with TRBD1. J was trimmed by 0 bases and V by 6 bases; bases with no gene match: 5. The CDR3 runs 14 residues. Per the germline V gene, CDR1 is SGDLS and CDR2 is YYNGEE. DNA of the CDR3: TGTGCCAGCACCCCGACAGGGATGAACACTGAAGCTTTCTTT. This sequence encodes CASTPTGMNTEAFF.

This clonotype has just a few counts. The chain recombines TRBV5-4 with TRBJ2-3, with TRBD2 identical over 7 bases. Losses at the gene ends were 0 bases for V and 1 base for J; bases not matched to a gene: 2. The CDR3 extends over 15 amino acids. Germline V gives CDR1 SGHNT, CDR2 YYREEE (reference sequence). The DNA for the CDR3 is TGTGCCAGCAGCTTGGCAGCGGGGCGCACAGATACGCAGTATTTT. This sequence encodes CASSLAAGRTDTQYF.

This chain links TRBV18 with TRBJ2-3; 10 bases match TRBD2. The CDR3 runs to 16 residues. Germline lookup yields CDR1 KGHSH and CDR2 LQKENI. Trimming cost V 3 bases and J 5 bases; bases outside gene matches: 8. The CDR3 DNA sequence: TGTGCCAGCTCACCTCCCGGCGTAGCGGGAGGAGATACGCAGTATTTT. Amino acids: CASSPPGVAGGDTQYF. The variable domain in full, completed from reference TRBV18 and TRBJ2-3, reads NAGVMQNPRHLVRRRGQEARLRCSPMKGHSHVYWYRQLPEEGLKFMVYLQKENIIDESGMPKERFSAEFPKEGPSILRIQQVVRGDSAAYFCASSPPGVAGGDTQYFGPGTRLTVL.

This clonotype was seen a handful of times. The gene calls are TRBV6-2 or TRBV6-3 and TRBJ2-3; D not resolved. This CDR3 comprises 14 residues. Germline CDR1 and CDR2: MNHEY and SVGEGT. Between the trimmed V and J ends, which lost 5 bases and 3 bases, there was a span of 12 bases. The CDR3 bases are TGTGCCAGCAGTCCATTGGCCGGAACAGATACGCAGTATTTT. This sequence encodes CASSPLAGTDTQYF.

This clonotype has a handful of counts. The rearrangement links TRBV5-1 to TRBJ2-1, with TRBD1 matching over 8 bases. In germline, CDR1 is SGHRS, CDR2 YFSETQ. Germline trimming cut 4 bases from V and 10 bases from J; bases unmatched to any gene: 10. The CDR3 spans 14 residues. In nucleotides, the CDR3 is TGCGCCAGCAGCCTACAATTTCAGGGGGCCGAGCAGTTCTTC. It encodes CASSLQFQGAEQFF.

The V call is TRBV4-2, the J call TRBJ1-5, with D uncertain. This CDR3 region has 15 residues. The germline CDR1 and CDR2 sequences are LGHNA and YNFKEQ. V lost 0 bases, J lost 3 bases, and 9 bases lay in between. The CDR3 loop reads CASSQDPNSNQPQHF. The CDR3 DNA is TGTGCCAGCAGCCAAGACCCGAACTCCAATCAGCCCCAGCATTTT.

This clonotype was recorded a few times. CDR3 region: CASSLGLAGRGNEQFF. For the CDR3, the DNA is TGTGCCAGCAGTTTAGGACTAGCGGGAAGAGGAAATGAGCAGTTCTTC. The genes are TRBV28 and TRBJ2-1; TRBD2 aligns across 12 bases. The CDR3 consists of 16 residues. V lost 2 bases and J lost 7; bases outside the gene matches: 6. Germline V CDR1 and CDR2: MDHEN, SYDVKM.